This is a list of T cell receptor beta chains from one sample in a study of T cell changes during pregnancy in multiple sclerosis. Libraries were prepared by immunoSEQ multiplex PCR; TCRdb keeps only in-frame clonotypes and omits some of them. This sample has roughly 22,000 clones; approximately 91% occur once, and the top ten carry more than 0.5%. The source was CD4+ T cells from peripheral blood mononuclear cells, collected after pregnancy. The receptor set was obtained from a female donor in good health, enrolled as a control in a pregnancy study. The CDR3 runs from the conserved cysteine through the conserved F or W. D genes are given only for firm matches. For some rows the clone size is stated as once, few or many, or as a class when expanded; others skip it.

TGTGCCAGCAGCTTAACAGGGGACTTATCGTATGGCTACACCTTC CASSLTGDLSYGYTF TRBJ1-2 TRBV7-3 NA NA
TGTGCCAGCAGATCAGGGGACTATGGCTACACCTTC CASRSGDYGYTF TRBJ1-2 TRBV6-1 NA NA
TGTGCCAGCTCACCGCAGGGGAAAGAGACCCAGTACTTC CASSPQGKETQYF TRBJ2-5 TRBV18 NA NA
TGCGCCAGCAGCCCCGACAGGGCCTCCTACAATGAGCAGTTCTTC CASSPDRASYNEQFF TRBJ2-1 TRBV4-1 TRBD1 NA
TGTGCCAGCAGCCGGGACAGTGTAAATCAGCCCCAGCATTTT CASSRDSVNQPQHF TRBJ1-5 TRBV7-9 TRBD1 NA
TGTGCCAGCAGCTTAGCGGCCCAAGAGACCCAGTACTTC CASSLAAQETQYF TRBJ2-5 TRBV7-8 NA NA
TGTGCCAGCAGCAGGGACAGGCAAAATGAGCAGTTCTTC CASSRDRQNEQFF TRBJ2-1 TRBV5-4 TRBD1 NA
TGTGCCAGCAGCTTGACGGTTAACGCGGGCACCCCAACGGAAGCTTTCTTT CASSLTVNAGTPTEAFF TRBJ1-1 TRBV5-8 NA once
TGTGCCAGCAGCCAAGAAGGTGAGGCAGGGTCAAGGCGGGAGCAGTACTTC CASSQEGEAGSRREQYF TRBJ2-7 TRBV4-2 NA NA
TGCAGCGGCGCGGACACCTCCTACGAGCAGTACTTC CSGADTSYEQYF TRBJ2-7 TRBV29-1 NA NA
TGTGCCAGCAGATTCCAGGCTCAAGAGACCCAGTACTTC CASRFQAQETQYF TRBJ2-5 TRBV6-6 NA NA
TGTGCCAGTCTGTCGGCGGGGGTAAAGACTGAAGCTTTCTTT CASLSAGVKTEAFF TRBJ1-1 TRBV19 NA NA
TGTGCCTGGAGTGGACAGGGGGTGGGCGAGCAGTACTTC CAWSGQGVGEQYF TRBJ2-7 TRBV30 TRBD1 once
TGTGCCAGCAGCTTGAACAGGGGGCAGGGTGAAAAACTGTTTTTT CASSLNRGQGEKLFF TRBJ1-4 TRBV5-4 TRBD1 NA
TGTGCCAGCAGCTTGTTGGACCCAGGAGGAGAAAAACTGTTTTTT CASSLLDPGGEKLFF TRBJ1-4 TRBV5-5 NA NA
TGTGCCAGCAGTTTACCCCGGGTTAGCGGGAGTGCAGATACGCAGTATTTT CASSLPRVSGSADTQYF TRBJ2-3 TRBV28 TRBD2 NA
TGTGCCAGCTCACCTTGGACAGGGGGGTCTGGGGCCAACGTCCTGACTTTC CASSPWTGGSGANVLTF TRBJ2-6 TRBV18 TRBD1 NA
TGTGCCAGCAGTGAATTGGGCGTAGCGGGAGCCTACGAGCAGTACTTC CASSELGVAGAYEQYF TRBJ2-7 TRBV25-1 TRBD2 NA
TGCGCCAGCAGTGAATATAGCGGGATCTCCTACGAGCAGTACTTC CASSEYSGISYEQYF TRBJ2-7 TRBV10-1 TRBD2 once
TGTGCCAGCAGCCACAACGGAGGATACGAGCAGTACTTC CASSHNGGYEQYF TRBJ2-7 TRBV7-9 NA once
TGTGCCAGCAGCAACGCGCTAGCGGGGGGCAATGAGCAGTTCTTC CASSNALAGGNEQFF TRBJ2-1 TRBV2 TRBD2 NA
TGTGCCAGCACCATGAGAGGGCTAGCGGGAATGCTGAAAACGCAGTATTTT CASTMRGLAGMLKTQYF TRBJ2-3 TRBV28 TRBD2 NA
TGCGCCAGCAGCCCTTCTAGCGGGATCCGCCCCTACGAGCAGTACTTC CASSPSSGIRPYEQYF TRBJ2-7 TRBV4-1 TRBD2 few
TGTGCCAGTAGCGGGGACAGGGGAAAGGAGACCCAGTACTTC CASSGDRGKETQYF TRBJ2-5 TRBV19 TRBD1 NA
TGTGCCAGCAGTTACTCGGCGCAGGGATCGGGTGAGCAGTTCTTC CASSYSAQGSGEQFF TRBJ2-1 TRBV6-6 NA NA
TGTGCCAGTAGTGGACACCTTTACGGCCTCAATGAGCAGTTCTTC CASSGHLYGLNEQFF TRBJ2-1 TRBV19 NA NA
TGTGCCAGCTCACCACCGGGGCTGTCTAGCGGAGGAGGGTATGAGCAGTTCTTC CASSPPGLSSGGGYEQFF TRBJ2-1 TRBV18 TRBD2 NA
TGCAGCGTTCTGGGCGGGGGGACTATCTTTGATACGCAGTATTTT CSVLGGGTIFDTQYF TRBJ2-3 TRBV29-1 TRBD2 NA
TGTGCCAGCAGCGTCTCTAGCGGGAACAATGAGCAGTTCTTC CASSVSSGNNEQFF TRBJ2-1 TRBV7-3 TRBD2 NA
TGTGCCAGCAGGGAGACAGGCTTCACAGATACGCAGTATTTT CASRETGFTDTQYF TRBJ2-3 TRBV27 NA NA
TGTGCCACCAGCAGAGATCCTTCTTCTAACACTGAAGCTTTCTTT CATSRDPSSNTEAFF TRBJ1-1 TRBV15 NA NA
TGCGCCAGCAGCTTGCGGGTAGCCAAAAACATTCAGTACTTC CASSLRVAKNIQYF TRBJ2-4 TRBV5-1 NA once
TGCGCCAGCAGCCTCGATTCAGGTTTATTCTCTGGGGCCAACGTCCTGACTTTC CASSLDSGLFSGANVLTF TRBJ2-6 TRBV4-1 NA NA
TGTGCCAGCAGCTTGTCTCAGGGGGTGGAGCAGTACTTC CASSLSQGVEQYF TRBJ2-7 TRBV13 TRBD1 NA
TGTGCCAGCAGCTTACATGGGGGACTGTACGTGCAGTACTTC CASSLHGGLYVQYF TRBJ2-7 TRBV7-2 NA NA
TGTGCCACCAGCAGGGGCTTGGGTGAGCAGTTCTTC CATSRGLGEQFF TRBJ2-1 TRBV15 NA NA